The entry below describes one T cell receptor (beta chain). Its target is not known. Different DNA sequences within this sample yield the same CDR3. These data belong to a study of shared clonotypes between healthy human individuals. CD45RO-negative CD8 cells positively selected for CCR7 made up the naive population, which excluded terminally differentiated effector memory CD45RA+ cells. CDR1 is SGDLS, CDR2 YYNGEE, per germline. The ends lost 0 bases at V and 4 bases at J; junction bases unmatched: 2. The CDR3 is 14 residues long. Assay used: immunoSEQ multiplex PCR; TCRdb lists only in-frame clones, some missing. The sample holds around 2,000,000 clones, about 95% seen once. Broader study findings: Naive subsets generally had larger estimated richness than memory subsets.

This TCR was sampled from a man between 18 and 35 years old in good health. The chain recombines TRBV9 with TRBJ2-7; 9 nucleotides agree with TRBD1. Sequencing used naive CD8+ T cells sorted from blood. CDR3 sequence reads: CASSVAGQGYEQYF. CDR3 nucleotide sequence: TGTGCCAGCAGCGTAGCAGGACAGGGGTACGAGCAGTACTTC.